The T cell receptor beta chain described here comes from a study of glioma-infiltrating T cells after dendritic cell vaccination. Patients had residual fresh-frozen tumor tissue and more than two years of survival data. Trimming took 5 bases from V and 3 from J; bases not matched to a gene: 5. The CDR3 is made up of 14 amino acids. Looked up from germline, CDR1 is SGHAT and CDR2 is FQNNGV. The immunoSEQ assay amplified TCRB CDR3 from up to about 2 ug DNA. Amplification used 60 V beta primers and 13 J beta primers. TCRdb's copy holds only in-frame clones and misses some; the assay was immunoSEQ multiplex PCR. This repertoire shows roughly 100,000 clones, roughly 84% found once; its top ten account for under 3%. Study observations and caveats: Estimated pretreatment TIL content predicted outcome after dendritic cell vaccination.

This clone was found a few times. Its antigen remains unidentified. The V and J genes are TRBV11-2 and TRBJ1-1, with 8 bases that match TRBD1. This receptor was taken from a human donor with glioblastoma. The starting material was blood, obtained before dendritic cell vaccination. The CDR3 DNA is TGTGCCAGCAGCCGGATGACAGGGGACACTGAAGCTTTCTTT. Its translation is CASSRMTGDTEAFF.